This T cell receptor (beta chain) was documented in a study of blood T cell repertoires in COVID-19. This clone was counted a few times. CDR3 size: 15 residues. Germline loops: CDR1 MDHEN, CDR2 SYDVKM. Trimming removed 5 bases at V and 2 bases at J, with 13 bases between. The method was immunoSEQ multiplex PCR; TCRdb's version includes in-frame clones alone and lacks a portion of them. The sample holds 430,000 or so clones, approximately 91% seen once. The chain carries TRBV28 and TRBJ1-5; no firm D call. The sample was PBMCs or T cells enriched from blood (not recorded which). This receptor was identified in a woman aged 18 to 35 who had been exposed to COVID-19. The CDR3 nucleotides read TGTGCCAGCAGTCCCCCGAGGGAGGGCAATCAGCCCCAGCATTTT. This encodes CASSPPREGNQPQHF.